This is a list of T cell receptor beta chains from one sample in a study of blood T cell repertoires in COVID-19. Clones were read by immunoSEQ multiplex PCR, and TCRdb kept only the in-frame ones, dropping some. The data show more than 200,000 clones, under 95% seen once. Sequencing was done on a sample of PBMCs or T cells enriched from blood (not recorded which). These receptor sequences come from a woman aged 18-30 years who had recovered from COVID-19. Each CDR3 is given with its conserved first and last residue. Fields, in order: V gene, clone size, D gene, J gene, CDR3 protein, CDR3 DNA. A D gene is named only where the DNA matches it firmly. Where a row states a size, it is once, few, many or the class of an expanded clone; other rows omit it.

V gene: TRBV20-1; clone size: NA; D gene: NA; J gene: TRBJ1-1; CDR3 protein: CSASVGNTEAFF; CDR3 DNA: TGCAGTGCTAGTGTCGGGAACACTGAAGCTTTCTTT
V gene: TRBV7-9; clone size: NA; D gene: TRBD2; J gene: TRBJ2-1; CDR3 protein: CASSLAGLAVNEQFF; CDR3 DNA: TGTGCCAGCAGCTTAGCTGGACTAGCGGTCAATGAGCAGTTCTTC
V gene: TRBV4-3; clone size: NA; D gene: NA; J gene: TRBJ2-7; CDR3 protein: CASSSVTGAPVQQYF; CDR3 DNA: TGCGCCAGCAGCTCTGTGACAGGCGCCCCTGTCCAGCAGTACTTC
V gene: TRBV6-5; clone size: NA; D gene: TRBD1; J gene: TRBJ1-6; CDR3 protein: CASRDLGTDNSPLHF; CDR3 DNA: TGTGCCAGCAGGGACCTTGGGACAGATAATTCACCCCTCCACTTT
V gene: TRBV25-1; clone size: NA; D gene: NA; J gene: TRBJ1-3; CDR3 protein: CASSEWESSGNTIYF; CDR3 DNA: TGTGCCAGCAGTGAATGGGAGAGCTCTGGAAACACCATATATTTT
V gene: TRBV5-1; clone size: NA; D gene: NA; J gene: TRBJ1-1; CDR3 protein: CASSSGRRDTEAFF; CDR3 DNA: TGCGCCAGCAGCTCCGGGCGGAGGGACACTGAAGCTTTCTTT
V gene: TRBV28; clone size: NA; D gene: NA; J gene: TRBJ2-1; CDR3 protein: CASSRGTLEQFF; CDR3 DNA: TGTGCCAGCAGCCGGGGAACTCTGGAGCAGTTCTTC
V gene: TRBV28; clone size: once; D gene: NA; J gene: TRBJ1-2; CDR3 protein: CASGTAQGLYTF; CDR3 DNA: TGTGCCAGCGGAACTGCGCAGGGCCTGTACACCTTC
V gene: TRBV5-1; clone size: few; D gene: NA; J gene: TRBJ1-2; CDR3 protein: CASSLGQNYGYTF; CDR3 DNA: TGCGCCAGCAGCTTGGGACAGAACTATGGCTACACCTTC
V gene: TRBV23-1; clone size: NA; D gene: NA; J gene: TRBJ2-7; CDR3 protein: CARTSGTLTYEQYF; CDR3 DNA: TGCGCCAGGACATCCGGGACACTTACCTACGAGCAGTACTTC
V gene: TRBV5-4; clone size: NA; D gene: NA; J gene: TRBJ1-3; CDR3 protein: CASSLDGLSGNTIYF; CDR3 DNA: TGTGCCAGCAGCTTGGACGGACTCTCTGGAAACACCATATATTTT
V gene: TRBV10-3; clone size: NA; D gene: NA; J gene: TRBJ2-7; CDR3 protein: CAINGGIDSYEQYF; CDR3 DNA: TGTGCCATCAACGGCGGGATCGACTCCTACGAGCAGTACTTC
V gene: TRBV15; clone size: NA; D gene: NA; J gene: TRBJ1-3; CDR3 protein: CATSRGGVTEFRNTIYF; CDR3 DNA: TGTGCCACCAGCAGAGGGGGCGTAACAGAATTTCGAAACACCATATATTTT
V gene: TRBV29-1; clone size: once; D gene: TRBD1; J gene: TRBJ1-2; CDR3 protein: CSVEFPDRGYYGYTF; CDR3 DNA: TGCAGCGTTGAATTCCCGGACAGGGGGTACTATGGCTACACCTTC
V gene: TRBV12-5; clone size: NA; D gene: NA; J gene: TRBJ1-1; CDR3 protein: CASGLPPSTAFF; CDR3 DNA: TGTGCTAGTGGTTTGCCACCTAGTACAGCTTTCTTT
V gene: TRBV7-9; clone size: NA; D gene: TRBD1; J gene: TRBJ1-1; CDR3 protein: CASSSPGTGVVTEAFF; CDR3 DNA: TGTGCCAGCAGCTCCCCCGGGACAGGGGTGGTCACTGAAGCTTTCTTT
V gene: TRBV7-8; clone size: NA; D gene: TRBD2; J gene: TRBJ2-1; CDR3 protein: CASSPTSGSWNEQFF; CDR3 DNA: TGTGCCAGCAGCCCTACTAGCGGGAGCTGGAATGAGCAGTTCTTC
V gene: TRBV5-4; clone size: NA; D gene: NA; J gene: TRBJ1-2; CDR3 protein: CASSWEYDGYTF; CDR3 DNA: TGTGCCAGCAGCTGGGAGTATGATGGCTACACCTTC
V gene: TRBV6-5; clone size: once; D gene: NA; J gene: TRBJ1-4; CDR3 protein: CASSYYRNEKLFF; CDR3 DNA: TGTGCCAGCAGTTACTACAGGAATGAAAAACTGTTTTTT
V gene: TRBV7-9; clone size: NA; D gene: NA; J gene: TRBJ2-7; CDR3 protein: CASSSRRRGYSYEQYF; CDR3 DNA: TGTGCCAGCAGCTCCCGGCGGCGGGGTTACTCCTACGAGCAGTACTTC
V gene: TRBV2; clone size: NA; D gene: TRBD2; J gene: TRBJ2-1; CDR3 protein: CASSEVGRGGRNEQFF; CDR3 DNA: TGTGCCAGCAGTGAAGTAGGGCGGGGGGGCCGGAATGAGCAGTTCTTC
V gene: TRBV6-4; clone size: NA; D gene: TRBD1; J gene: TRBJ2-7; CDR3 protein: CASSDPGGLDEQYF; CDR3 DNA: TGTGCCAGCAGTGACCCAGGGGGATTGGACGAGCAGTACTTC
V gene: TRBV11-2; clone size: once; D gene: TRBD2; J gene: TRBJ2-7; CDR3 protein: CASSLGGTSAYEQYF; CDR3 DNA: TGTGCCAGCAGCCTGGGAGGGACTAGCGCATACGAGCAGTACTTC
V gene: TRBV7-9; clone size: NA; D gene: NA; J gene: TRBJ1-2; CDR3 protein: CASSLVDSYGYTF; CDR3 DNA: TGTGCCAGCAGCTTAGTGGACAGCTATGGCTACACCTTC
V gene: TRBV28; clone size: NA; D gene: NA; J gene: TRBJ1-2; CDR3 protein: CASSFPGGYGYTF; CDR3 DNA: TGTGCCAGCAGTTTCCCAGGTGGATATGGCTACACCTTC
V gene: TRBV15; clone size: NA; D gene: TRBD1; J gene: TRBJ1-2; CDR3 protein: CATSETGFPYGYTF; CDR3 DNA: TGTGCCACCAGCGAGACAGGGTTTCCTTATGGCTACACCTTC
V gene: TRBV6-5; clone size: NA; D gene: TRBD1; J gene: TRBJ1-3; CDR3 protein: CASTSYRGIGLYF; CDR3 DNA: TGTGCCAGCACCTCATACAGGGGAATTGGGCTATATTTT
V gene: TRBV6-5; clone size: NA; D gene: NA; J gene: TRBJ1-6; CDR3 protein: CASSYSGRAYNSPLHF; CDR3 DNA: TGTGCCAGCAGTTACTCAGGGAGGGCCTATAATTCACCCCTCCACTTT
V gene: TRBV18; clone size: NA; D gene: NA; J gene: TRBJ2-3; CDR3 protein: CASSPTKSLYPPRTDTQYF; CDR3 DNA: TGTGCCAGCTCACCAACTAAGAGTCTCTACCCTCCTCGCACAGATACGCAGTATTTT
V gene: TRBV10-3; clone size: NA; D gene: TRBD1; J gene: TRBJ1-1; CDR3 protein: CATKGTGGTDTEAFF; CDR3 DNA: TGTGCCACCAAGGGGACAGGGGGTACGGACACTGAAGCTTTCTTT
V gene: TRBV5-5; clone size: NA; D gene: NA; J gene: TRBJ2-7; CDR3 protein: CASSLGTALEQYF; CDR3 DNA: TGTGCCAGCAGCTTGGGGACAGCCCTCGAGCAGTACTTC
V gene: TRBV5-4; clone size: NA; D gene: TRBD2; J gene: TRBJ2-3; CDR3 protein: CASSGGLAGTYTQYF; CDR3 DNA: TGTGCCAGCAGCGGGGGACTAGCGGGCACATATACGCAGTATTTT
V gene: TRBV6-5; clone size: NA; D gene: NA; J gene: TRBJ2-1; CDR3 protein: CASSTRVYNEQFF; CDR3 DNA: TGTGCCAGCAGTACCAGGGTTTACAATGAGCAGTTCTTC
V gene: TRBV7-8; clone size: NA; D gene: TRBD1; J gene: TRBJ1-1; CDR3 protein: CASSFLVLPTGPNTEAFF; CDR3 DNA: TGTGCCAGCAGCTTTTTAGTTTTGCCGACAGGGCCAAACACTGAAGCTTTCTTT
V gene: TRBV4-1; clone size: NA; D gene: TRBD1; J gene: TRBJ2-6; CDR3 protein: CASSPGQVLSRANVLTF; CDR3 DNA: TGCGCCAGCAGCCCCGGACAGGTACTAAGCAGGGCCAACGTCCTGACTTTC
V gene: TRBV7-6; clone size: NA; D gene: NA; J gene: TRBJ1-2; CDR3 protein: CASSLDGQYGYTF; CDR3 DNA: TGTGCCAGCAGCTTAGATGGACAGTATGGCTACACCTTC
V gene: TRBV29-1; clone size: NA; D gene: NA; J gene: TRBJ2-5; CDR3 protein: CSIIREAQYF; CDR3 DNA: TGCAGCATTATAAGAGAGGCCCAGTACTTC
V gene: TRBV4-3; clone size: NA; D gene: NA; J gene: TRBJ2-2; CDR3 protein: CASSQGGQTTGELFF; CDR3 DNA: TGCGCCAGCAGCCAAGGAGGACAGACCACCGGGGAGCTGTTTTTT
V gene: TRBV19; clone size: NA; D gene: NA; J gene: TRBJ1-1; CDR3 protein: CASSIAPGRGTFF; CDR3 DNA: TGTGCCAGTAGTATAGCCCCCGGACGGGGGACTTTCTTT
V gene: TRBV19; clone size: NA; D gene: TRBD1; J gene: TRBJ2-7; CDR3 protein: CASSAGTGGSYEQYF; CDR3 DNA: TGTGCCAGTAGTGCGGGGACAGGGGGGTCCTACGAGCAGTACTTC
V gene: TRBV27; clone size: NA; D gene: NA; J gene: TRBJ1-5; CDR3 protein: CASSLRGLGNQPQHF; CDR3 DNA: TGTGCCAGCTCCCTGCGGGGTTTGGGCAATCAGCCCCAGCATTTT
V gene: TRBV7-8; clone size: NA; D gene: NA; J gene: TRBJ1-2; CDR3 protein: CASSLVTEAPRGYGYTF; CDR3 DNA: TGTGCCAGCAGCTTAGTAACGGAGGCCCCCCGGGGATATGGCTACACCTTC
V gene: TRBV4-2; clone size: NA; D gene: TRBD1; J gene: TRBJ1-2; CDR3 protein: CASSQDLGTGETF; CDR3 DNA: TGTGCCAGCAGCCAAGATCTGGGGACAGGGGAAACCTTC
V gene: TRBV5-6; clone size: NA; D gene: NA; J gene: TRBJ1-1; CDR3 protein: CASSLNIGGEAFF; CDR3 DNA: TGTGCCAGCAGCTTGAATATCGGAGGTGAAGCTTTCTTT
V gene: TRBV4-1; clone size: NA; D gene: TRBD1; J gene: TRBJ1-2; CDR3 protein: CASSRQGAGEGYTF; CDR3 DNA: TGCGCCAGCAGCCGACAGGGGGCTGGGGAAGGCTACACCTTC
V gene: TRBV11-2; clone size: NA; D gene: NA; J gene: TRBJ1-6; CDR3 protein: CASSSLTGLIYNSPLHF; CDR3 DNA: TGTGCCAGCAGCTCGCTAACAGGGCTTATCTATAATTCACCCCTCCACTTT
V gene: TRBV9; clone size: NA; D gene: NA; J gene: TRBJ2-3; CDR3 protein: CASSFGLIGRRDTQYF; CDR3 DNA: TGTGCCAGCAGCTTCGGACTTATCGGCCGTAGAGATACGCAGTATTTT
V gene: TRBV7-2; clone size: NA; D gene: NA; J gene: TRBJ1-2; CDR3 protein: CASSLFYRVDGYTF; CDR3 DNA: TGTGCCAGCAGCTTATTTTACAGGGTGGATGGCTACACCTTC
V gene: TRBV24-1; clone size: NA; D gene: NA; J gene: TRBJ1-1; CDR3 protein: CATSIRGGEAFF; CDR3 DNA: TGTGCCACCAGTATTCGAGGAGGTGAAGCTTTCTTT
V gene: TRBV18; clone size: once; D gene: TRBD1; J gene: TRBJ2-7; CDR3 protein: CASSPPGGRFYEQYF; CDR3 DNA: TGTGCCAGCTCACCACCAGGGGGCCGGTTCTACGAGCAGTACTTC
V gene: TRBV2; clone size: NA; D gene: TRBD2; J gene: TRBJ2-7; CDR3 protein: CASSAEGLAVGDEQYF; CDR3 DNA: TGTGCCAGCAGTGCAGAGGGACTAGCGGTAGGCGACGAGCAGTACTTC
V gene: TRBV29-1; clone size: NA; D gene: TRBD2; J gene: TRBJ2-1; CDR3 protein: CSVEGSGRPANEQFF; CDR3 DNA: TGCAGCGTTGAGGGCAGCGGGAGGCCGGCAAATGAGCAGTTCTTC